The present TCR beta chain was sequenced within a study of cytomegalovirus exposure and HLA in healthy donors. Study-wide findings and caveats: Per a later analysis, 15,000 to 20,000 TCR beta sequences showed association with HLA alleles at 0.05 false discovery rate.

The CDR3 loop spans 17 amino acids. V was trimmed by 0 bases and J by 2 bases, leaving 18 bases between them. The germline V gene encodes CDR1 SGHRS and CDR2 YFSETQ. Vbeta (60) and Jbeta (13) primers were used in the PCR. Generated by immunoSEQ multiplex PCR, the TCRdb table keeps only in-frame clones and is missing some. Here the sample table reports approximately 200,000 clones. A note on this clone: Its antigen is not known.

The sample taken for sequencing was PBMCs. The chain employs TRBV5-1 and TRBJ2-7, with D tentatively TRBD2 (6 bases). This TCR came from a boy aged 5-17 years in good health and CMV-seronegative. The CDR3 region has the DNA TGCGCCAGCAGCTTGGCCGTGCGCGGGGACTGGGCCTACGAGCAGTACTTC. This encodes CASSLAVRGDWAYEQYF.